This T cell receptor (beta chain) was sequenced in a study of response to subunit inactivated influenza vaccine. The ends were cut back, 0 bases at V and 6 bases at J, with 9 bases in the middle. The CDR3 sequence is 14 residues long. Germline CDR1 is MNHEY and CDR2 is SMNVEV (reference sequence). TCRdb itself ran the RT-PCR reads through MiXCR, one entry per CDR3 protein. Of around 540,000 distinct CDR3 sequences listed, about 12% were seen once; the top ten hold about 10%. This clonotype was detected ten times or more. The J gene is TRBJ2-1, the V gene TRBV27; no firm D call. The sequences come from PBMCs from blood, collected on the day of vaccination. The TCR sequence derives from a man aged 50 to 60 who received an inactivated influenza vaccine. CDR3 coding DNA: TGTGCCAGCAGTTTATCTTTTGGGTTCAATGAGCAGTTCTTC. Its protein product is CASSLSFGFNEQFF.